Listed below are T cell receptor beta chains from one sample, sequenced in a study of blood T cell repertoires in COVID-19. Profiling relied on immunoSEQ multiplex PCR, and the TCRdb table lists in-frame clones only, not all of them. The table records 95,000 to 120,000 clones, over 70% of them present only once. The material sequenced was peripheral blood. All receptors derive from a man aged 50 or older with acute or convalescent COVID-19. CDR3s include the opening cysteine and the closing phenylalanine or tryptophan. A D gene is named only where the DNA matches it firmly. Where a row states a size, it is once, few, many or the class of an expanded clone; other rows omit it.

V	J	size	D	DNA	CDR3
TRBV28	TRBJ1-1	NA	NA	TGTGCCAGCAGTTTGGAGGGCGGCACTGAAGCTTTCTTT	CASSLEGGTEAFF
TRBV7-7	TRBJ2-5	NA	TRBD1	TGTGCCAGCAGCTTTGGTCGCCGGGACAGGGGGTTGGAGACCCAGTACTTC	CASSFGRRDRGLETQYF
TRBV7-3	TRBJ1-2	NA	TRBD1	TGTGCCAGCAGCTCCTACAGGGGCGGCTACACCTTC	CASSSYRGGYTF
TRBV11-2	TRBJ1-5	few	NA	TGTGCCAGCAGCTTATACGAGGATCAGCCCCAGCATTTT	CASSLYEDQPQHF
TRBV3-1/TRBV3-2	TRBJ1-4	NA	NA	TGTGCCAGCAGCCAAGGGGGGGACTTGGGGGAAAAACTGTTTTTT	CASSQGGDLGEKLFF
TRBV6-6	TRBJ2-3	NA	NA	TGTGCCAGCAGTCGGGCAGGCATCACAGATACGCAGTATTTT	CASSRAGITDTQYF
TRBV2	TRBJ1-1	NA	NA	TGTGCCAGCCGAAGCGGGGCCGAAGCTTTCTTT	CASRSGAEAFF
TRBV29-1	TRBJ1-6	NA	NA	TGCAGCGCCGACCAGGGTTATAATTCACCCCTCCACTTT	CSADQGYNSPLHF
TRBV7-3	TRBJ2-3	NA	NA	TGTGCCAGCAGCTTAACGAGGTATGCAGATACGCAGTATTTT	CASSLTRYADTQYF
TRBV6-5	TRBJ1-5	NA	NA	TGTGCCAGCAGTTACTCGTGGGAGGGGAATCAGCCCCAGCATTTT	CASSYSWEGNQPQHF
TRBV29-1	TRBJ2-4	NA	NA	TGCAGCGTTGTCGGGTGGATGGCCAAAAACATTCAGTACTTC	CSVVGWMAKNIQYF
TRBV14	TRBJ1-2	NA	NA	TGTGCCAGCAGCCAAGATCGGGTGCGCTACACCTTC	CASSQDRVRYTF
TRBV2	TRBJ2-2	NA	TRBD2	TGTGCCAGCAGTGTGCAGGGAGGGAGCGGGGAGCTGTTTTTT	CASSVQGGSGELFF
TRBV29-1	TRBJ2-7	NA	NA	TGCAGCGTTGCTGGGGCTATGGCTGCCGAGCAGTACTTC	CSVAGAMAAEQYF
TRBV6-5	TRBJ1-1	NA	NA	TGTGCCAGCAGTACCCGGACAGTATTGAACACTGAAGCTTTCTTT	CASSTRTVLNTEAFF
TRBV4-2	TRBJ1-5	NA	NA	TGTGCCAGCAGCCAAGTAGGGGTGGAACAGCCCCAGCATTTT	CASSQVGVEQPQHF
TRBV20-1	TRBJ1-2	once	TRBD1	TGCAGTGCTAGTACAGGGGATTGGTATGGCTACACCTTC	CSASTGDWYGYTF
TRBV19	TRBJ1-2	NA	NA	TGTGCCAGTAGTATAGATCAAGGAGGAAACTATGGCTACACCTTC	CASSIDQGGNYGYTF
TRBV15	TRBJ2-3	NA	NA	TGTGCCACCAGCAGAGGCACTACAGATACGCAGTATTTT	CATSRGTTDTQYF
TRBV5-6	TRBJ2-2	NA	NA	TGTGCCAGCAGCTTGCCAGGGTCCGGGGAGCTGTTTTTT	CASSLPGSGELFF
TRBV18	TRBJ1-4	NA	NA	TGTGCCAGCTCACCACACGGGAAAGAAAAACTGTTTTTT	CASSPHGKEKLFF
TRBV7-3	TRBJ1-1	NA	NA	TGTGCCAGCAGCTTAAGAGGACAGAACACTGAAGCTTTCTTT	CASSLRGQNTEAFF
TRBV4-1	TRBJ1-4	few	NA	TGCGCCAGCAGCCAAGATGGTACGGGAGGGGGAGAAAAACTGTTTTTT	CASSQDGTGGGEKLFF